This TCR beta chain appears in the sequencing data of a study of preoperative IRX-2 immunotherapy in early breast cancer. Indicated treatment: preoperative locoregional IRX-2 cytokine immunotherapy. Patients received preoperative, locoregional IRX-2 cytokine immunotherapy in a phase Ib study. Some clones are missing from TCRdb's copy, which holds only in-frame ones; the method was immunoSEQ multiplex PCR. The sample consists of about 98,000 clones, 70% to 90% of them appearing once. This clone was seen only once. The germline CDR1 and CDR2 sequences are MRHNA and SNTAGT. This CDR3 region has 11 residues. The V end was cut by 8 bases, the J end by 5 bases, with 9 bases between.

This TCR came from a human donor with breast cancer. This chain joins TRBV6-4 and TRBJ1-1; D uncertain. Sequences were derived from tumor tissue, sampled after IRX-2 immunotherapy. The CDR3, as DNA: TGTGCCAGCGGCCGCGGGACTGAAGCTTTCTTT. It is translated as CASGRGTEAFF.